Sequencing of this T cell receptor (beta chain) was carried out in a study of human T cells and chemical hapten exposure. Regarding time point: patch test 3, about 24 weeks after DPC sensitization. Treatment: therapeutic diphenylcyclopropenone sensitization with weekly scalp DPC. Library construction involved attaching unique molecular identifiers to individual cDNA molecules, which allowed quantitative, reproducible TCR counting. From the RACE reads, TCRdb called clonotypes with MiXCR, one entry per CDR3 protein. The sample has about 170,000 distinct CDR3 sequences; around a quarter are singletons. The trim removed 4 bases at V and 9 bases at J, leaving 6 bases unmatched. Germline CDR1 LGHDT, CDR2 YNNKEL (reference sequence). The CDR3 is 15 amino acids.

The sample in question was whole blood, obtained in connection with sensitization to the hapten diphenylcyclopropenone (DPC). The origin of this receptor is a woman between 18 and 29 years old with alopecia areata. Some clones in this sample may be carry-over from other donors' samples. The chain joins TRBV3-1 to TRBJ2-1; 13 bases are a match to TRBD2. In nucleotides, the CDR3 is TGTGCCAGCAGCCCAGGGACTAGCGGGAATGCTGAGCAGTTCTTC. It specifies CASSPGTSGNAEQFF.